The clone carrying this T cell receptor (beta chain) occurred many times. Its antigen is as yet unknown. These data are taken from a study of molecular identifiers for immune sequencing clone quantification. Overall study results and limits: Jurkat TCR RNA spiked in from one cell reportedly remained identifiable amid some 950,000 naive cells.

MiXCR, run by TCRdb on the PCR reads, gives a single entry per CDR3 protein. The sample lists under 650,000 distinct CDR3 sequences, 15% to 20% occurring once. Sequencing was done on a sample of naive CD8+ T cells from blood, with Jurkat cell RNA spiked in. Specified subset: FACS-sorted CD8+CD4-CCR7+CD45RA+ naive T cells. The receptor comes from a human donor in good health. Some libraries in this study had Jurkat cell RNA spiked in.

As DNA, the CDR3 is TGTGCCAGCAGTAGAGCGGGGGGGCCGATAAATTCAGATACGCAGTATTTT. Its protein is CASSRAGGPINSDTQYF. The chain recombines TRBV6-5 with TRBJ2-3; 10 bases are shared with TRBD2. V lost 5 bases to trimming and J lost 4 bases; unmatched junction nucleotides: 12. Germline-derived CDR1 and CDR2 are MNHEY and SVGAGI. CDR3 length equals 17 residues.